These 20 T cell receptor beta chains share one sample of origin, sequenced in a study of blood T cell repertoires in COVID-19. TCRdb keeps only in-frame clones here, not all; method: immunoSEQ multiplex PCR. Among around 40,000 clones listed, about 90% were seen once. The material sequenced was peripheral blood. The receptors were gathered from a woman aged 25 to 39 in a cohort sampled during active COVID-19.

The chain has TRBV5-6 and TRBJ2-2, with 10 bases that match TRBD1. Per germline, CDR1 SGHDT and CDR2 YYEEEE. V was clipped by 2 bases and J by 5 bases; unmatched bases: 6. The CDR3 totals 16 residues. In nucleotides, the CDR3 is TGTGCCAGCAGCTTTTTGGACAGGGGGGTAACCGGGGAGCTGTTTTTT. It codes for CASSFLDRGVTGELFF.

This clone was seen a single time. V is TRBV20-1 and J is TRBJ2-3; 7 bases line up with TRBD2. From germline, CDR1 is DFQATT and CDR2 SNEGSKA (reference sequence). This CDR3 is 14 amino acids long. V lost 3 bases to trimming and J lost 0 bases; unmatched junction nucleotides: 3. The CDR3 DNA reads as TGCAGTGCTAGTACTAGCGAGAGCACAGATACGCAGTATTTT. This codes for CSASTSESTDTQYF.

CDR3 amino acids: CASSPSGRAKNIQYF. The CDR3 DNA reads TGTGCCAGCAGCCCGAGCGGGAGGGCCAAAAACATTCAGTACTTC. The chain employs TRBV7-9 and TRBJ2-4, with TRBD2 identical over 9 bases. Germline CDR1 SEHNR, CDR2 FQNEAQ (reference sequence). This CDR3 is 15 amino acids long. V lost 5 bases, J lost 1 base, and 3 bases stayed unmatched.

The chain joins TRBV4-1 to TRBJ2-1; D is ambiguous. This CDR3 has 16 residues. Trimming took off 3 bases at V and 3 bases at J, with 15 bases between the two ends. CDR1 and CDR2 (germline): MGHRA, YSYEKL. CDR3 sequence (DNA): TGCGCCAGCAGCCAGCCGGAAAGGAGTGTCTACAATGAGCAGTTCTTC. Protein product: CASSQPERSVYNEQFF.

This chain uses TRBV3-1 (or the pseudogene TRBV3-2) with TRBJ2-7; 10 nucleotides agree with TRBD1. Germline V CDR1 and CDR2: LGHDT, YNNKEL (reference sequence). The CDR3 consists of 17 residues. The V and J ends lost 0 bases and 4 bases, in that order; junction bases with no gene match: 9. DNA of the CDR3: TGTGCCAGCAGCCAAGAGGACAGGGGGTGCTGGGGGTACGAGCAGTACTTC. Translating gives CASSQEDRGCWGYEQYF.

This clone is a singleton in its sample. The chain recombines TRBV3-1 (or the pseudogene TRBV3-2) with TRBJ2-3; 11 positions agree with TRBD2. Per the germline V gene, CDR1 is LGHDT and CDR2 is YNNKEL (reference sequence). CDR3 length: 18 residues. V was pared by 2 bases and J by 0 bases, with 7 bases of the junction left unmatched. This chain's CDR3 is CASSQRPRTSGSTDTQYF. The CDR3 region has the DNA TGTGCCAGCAGCCAACGGCCTAGGACTAGCGGGAGCACAGATACGCAGTATTTT.

The genes are TRBV28 and TRBJ2-5; 12 positions match TRBD2. The CDR3 is made up of 18 amino acids. Germline CDR1 is MDHEN and CDR2 is SYDVKM. The V and J ends lost 4 bases and 1 base, in that order; junction bases with no gene match: 10. This CDR3 is CASSYAGLAGAPQETQYF. The CDR3 nucleotides read TGTGCCAGCAGTTACGCGGGACTAGCGGGCGCCCCCCAAGAGACCCAGTACTTC. Combining the CDR3 with reference TRBV28 and TRBJ2-5 gives the whole variable domain DVKVTQSSRYLVKRTGEKVFLECVQDMDHENMFWYRQDPGLGLRLIYFSYDVKMKEKGDIPEGYSVSREKKERFSLILESASTNQTSMYLCASSYAGLAGAPQETQYFGPGTRLLVL.

The rearrangement links TRBV3-1 (or the pseudogene TRBV3-2) to TRBJ1-2; TRBD1 matches 7 bases. The V gene's germline CDR1 is LGHDT and CDR2 YNNKEL (reference sequence). This CDR3 region has 14 residues. The V and J ends lost 6 bases and 8 bases, in that order; junction bases with no gene match: 12. The DNA for the CDR3 is TGTGCCAGCAGATCAAGGTGGCAGGGGGACGGCTACACCTTC. This translates into CASRSRWQGDGYTF.

J is TRBJ1-3 and V is TRBV19, with D perhaps matching TRBD1 (6 bases). The CDR3 has 16 amino acids. From germline, CDR1 is LNHDA and CDR2 SQIVND (reference sequence). V dropped 8 bases and J dropped 0 bases, with 17 bases sitting between them. In DNA form, the CDR3 reads TGTGCCAGTTTCGGAGTTCAGGGGACCTCTGGAAACACCATATATTTT. This encodes CASFGVQGTSGNTIYF.

J is TRBJ2-1 and V is TRBV13; D is unresolved. The CDR3 length is 12 residues. Trimming took 5 bases from V and 9 from J, leaving 11 bases between them. Per the germline V gene, CDR1 is PRHDT and CDR2 is FYEKMQ (reference sequence). The CDR3 bases are TGTGCCAGCAGCCGCCGGTCGGTTGAGCAGTTCTTC. This sequence encodes CASSRRSVEQFF. The whole variable domain, remainder taken from reference TRBV13 and TRBJ2-1, is AAGVIQSPRHLIKEKRETATLKCYPIPRHDTVYWYQQGPGQDPQFLISFYEKMQSDKGSIPDRFSAQQFSDYHSELNMSSLELGDSALYFCASSRRSVEQFFGPGTRLTVL.

V gene TRBV4-3 combines with J gene TRBJ1-2; 8 bases agree with TRBD1. V shed 4 bases and J 4 bases; nucleotides not matched to a gene: 8. Per germline, CDR1 LGHNA and CDR2 YSLEER. This CDR3 has 15 amino acids. CDR3 bases: TGCGCCAGCAGCCTCGGACAGGGCCCGAGCTATGGCTACACCTTC. Protein: CASSLGQGPSYGYTF.

This chain joins TRBV5-4 and TRBJ2-3, with 11 bases that match TRBD2. The germline V gene encodes CDR1 SGHNT and CDR2 YYREEE (reference sequence). V gave up 4 bases and J gave up 1 base; unmatched junction bases: 2. The CDR3 runs 15 residues. The DNA of the CDR3 is TGTGCCAGCAGCCCGGGACTAGCGGGCACAGATACGCAGTATTTT. The encoded protein is CASSPGLAGTDTQYF.

This sequence joins TRBV7-8 and TRBJ2-7, with TRBD1 matching over 7 bases. Germline CDR1 is SGHVS and CDR2 is FQNEAQ. This CDR3 contains 15 residues. V lost 5 bases, J lost 0 bases, and 7 bases stayed unmatched. The CDR3 loop is CASSTYRDSSYEQYF. CDR3 in DNA: TGTGCCAGCAGCACTTACCGGGACAGCTCCTACGAGCAGTACTTC.

The rearrangement links TRBV30 to TRBJ1-1, with unresolved D. CDR1 and CDR2 (germline): GTSNPN, SVGIG (reference sequence). CDR3 size: 12 residues. The CDR3 bases are TGTGCTCAGAACACCCGGGTAGGTGAAGCTTTCTTT. Translation gives CAQNTRVGEAFF. Full variable domain (missing parts from reference TRBV30 and TRBJ1-1): SQTIHQWPATLVQPVGSPLSLECTVEGTSNPNLYWYRQAAGRGLQLLFYSVGIGQISSEVPQNLSASRPQDRQFILSSKKLLLSDSGFYLCAQNTRVGEAFFGQGTRLTVV.

In this sample, this clone is medium-sized (0.01 to 0.1%). The chain has TRBV27 and TRBJ2-1; 14 bases align to TRBD2. Losses at the gene ends were 1 base for V and 7 bases for J; bases not matched to a gene: 12. From germline, CDR1 is MNHEY and CDR2 SMNVEV (reference sequence). This CDR3 comprises 19 residues. The CDR3 bases are TGTGCCAGCAGTTTATTCGACCCGGGACTAGCGGGAGTTGGTAATGAGCAGTTCTTC. Its translation: CASSLFDPGLAGVGNEQFF.

This clone is a singleton in its sample. This sequence joins TRBV6-2 or TRBV6-3 and TRBJ2-1; D perhaps matches TRBD2 (6 bases). The CDR3 is 13 amino acids. Trimming shortened V by 5 bases and J by 5 bases, and 10 bases separated the two germline ends. Germline V gene data show CDR1 as MNHEY and CDR2 as SVGEGT. The CDR3, as DNA: TGTGCCAGCAGTAGACTAGTAGACAATGAGCAGTTCTTC. Amino acid sequence: CASSRLVDNEQFF.

The chain recombines TRBV28 with TRBJ1-2; possibly TRBD1 for D (5 bases). Trimming cost V 3 bases and J 6 bases, with 14 bases left between them. CDR1 is MDHEN, CDR2 SYDVKM, per germline. The CDR3 is made up of 14 amino acids. The chain's CDR3 is CASSFNPGVDGYTF. CDR3 in DNA: TGTGCCAGCAGTTTCAACCCGGGGGTGGATGGCTACACCTTC.

The V call is TRBV27, the J call TRBJ1-5; 8 bases are a match to TRBD1. The V gene end was trimmed by 2 bases and the J gene end by 9 bases; junction bases not matched to a gene: 6. The CDR3 extends over 14 amino acids. CDR1 and CDR2 (germline): MNHEY, SMNVEV (reference sequence). The CDR3 is CASSLIGTGWPQHF. The CDR3 DNA reads as TGTGCCAGCAGTTTAATCGGGACAGGATGGCCCCAGCATTTT.

The V call is TRBV6-5, the J call TRBJ2-3, with D possibly being TRBD1 (5 bases). This CDR3 has 14 residues. Looked up from germline, CDR1 is MNHEY and CDR2 is SVGAGI. V was pared by 6 bases and J by 2 bases, with 12 bases between. CDR3 bases: TGTGCCAGCAGACGACAGAGAAACACAGATACGCAGTATTTT. Translating it yields CASRRQRNTDTQYF.

The J gene is TRBJ2-2, the V gene TRBV9; tentatively, D is TRBD1 (6 bases). From germline, CDR1 is SGDLS and CDR2 YYNGEE. V gave up 4 bases and J gave up 3 bases, with 10 bases separating them. CDR3 length equals 14 residues. Written as DNA, the CDR3 is TGTGCCAGCAGCCTACAGGGTTACACCGGGGAGCTGTTTTTT. It yields the protein CASSLQGYTGELFF.